One sample yielded the 8 T cell receptor beta chains listed below, sequenced in a study of CD8 T cells in ankylosing spondylitis. TCRdb fed the 5' RACE reads into MiXCR, producing one record per CDR3 protein. Of about 540,000 distinct CDR3 sequences in the sample, 12% are singletons; the top ten hold approximately 6.3%. No cognate antigen is known for these TCRs. Whole-study results and caveats: One TCR beta motif, made up of about 8 highly homologous variants, appeared characteristic of ankylosing spondylitis blood.

Sample: blood, either unsorted or a sorted T cell fraction (not recorded which). Every receptor here comes from a male donor with ankylosing spondylitis.

V is TRBV11-2 and J is TRBJ1-6, with D unclear. Germline assignment: CDR1 SGHAT and CDR2 FQNNGV. The CDR3 consists of 16 residues. The germline V and J ends were trimmed by 2 bases and 14 bases, with 22 bases remaining between them. The CDR3 reads CASSLLTGPGGRTLHF. CDR3 nucleotide sequence: TGTGCCAGCAGCTTACTGACCGGGCCCGGAGGGAGGACCCTCCACTTT.

J is TRBJ2-1 and V is TRBV5-1, with D possibly called TRBD1 or TRBD2 (5 bases each). There are 15 residues in the CDR3. The V gene's germline CDR1 is SGHRS and CDR2 YFSETQ. The V end lost 2 bases, the J end lost 2 bases, and 11 bases lay between the germline ends. CDR3 DNA sequence: TGCGCCAGCAGCTTCGGCCAGGGACCCTACAATGAGCAGTTCTTC. Its protein is CASSFGQGPYNEQFF.

This clonotype was detected only a few times. The chain carries TRBV7-9 and TRBJ1-4; TRBD1 matches at 7 bases. This CDR3 spans 14 amino acids. V shed 6 bases and J 4 bases; nucleotides not matched to a gene: 5. The germline V gene encodes CDR1 SEHNR and CDR2 FQNEAQ (reference sequence). CDR3 residues: CASSPGQSNEKLFF. CDR3 bases: TGTGCCAGCAGTCCGGGACAGAGTAATGAAAAACTGTTTTTT.

This sequence joins TRBV2 and TRBJ1-5, with 7 bases aligning to TRBD1. The CDR3 is 14 residues long. J was trimmed by 2 bases and V by 7 bases; bases with no gene match: 5. Germline loops: CDR1 SNHLY, CDR2 FYNNEI. CDR3 bases: TGTGCCAGCATTGACAGGGAGCGCAATCAGCCCCAGCATTTT. This translates into CASIDRERNQPQHF.

This chain links TRBV27 with TRBJ2-7; D may be TRBD1 or TRBD2 (6 bases each). The CDR3 extends over 15 amino acids. Germline values: CDR1 MNHEY, CDR2 SMNVEV (reference sequence). Between the trimmed V and J ends, which lost 0 bases and 2 bases, there was a span of 11 bases. CDR3 sequence reads: CASSLSPGAPYEQYF. CDR3 nucleotides: TGTGCCAGCAGTTTATCTCCGGGGGCGCCCTACGAGCAGTACTTC.

This clonotype occurred many times. V gene TRBV12-3 or TRBV12-4 combines with J gene TRBJ2-6; D is undetermined. V was trimmed by 6 bases and J by 0 bases, leaving 6 bases between them. The CDR3 covers 14 residues. The CDR3 DNA follows: TGTGCCAGCAGCGACGGCTCTGGGGCCAACGTCCTGACTTTC. Translating it yields CASSDGSGANVLTF.

The chain uses TRBV20-1 and TRBJ2-5, with a possible D match to TRBD2 (6 bases). The germline gives CDR1 DFQATT, CDR2 SNEGSKA (reference sequence). The CDR3 has 12 residues. Trimming removed 6 bases at V and 1 base at J, with 9 bases between. CDR3 DNA sequence: TGCAGTGCAGGGAGGTTCCAAGAGACCCAGTACTTC. Encoded protein: CSAGRFQETQYF.

This clonotype was picked up a small number of times. The V call is TRBV20-1, the J call TRBJ1-5, with D hard to call. Trimming removed 3 bases from V and 4 bases from J, with 10 bases in between. In germline, CDR1 is DFQATT, CDR2 SNEGSKA (reference sequence). CDR3 length: 13 amino acids. Here the CDR3 DNA reads TGCAGTGCTAGTCGCGGGGTGAATCAGCCCCAGCATTTT. It yields the protein CSASRGVNQPQHF.